The T cell receptor beta chain described here comes from a study of molecular identifiers for immune sequencing clone quantification. CDR1 is MNHNY and CDR2 is SVGAGI in the germline V gene (reference sequence). The CDR3 is 16 residues long. The V segment lost 6 bases and the J segment 4 bases; nucleotides outside the gene matches: 12. A single record per CDR3 protein comes from TCRdb applying MiXCR to the PCR reads. The table records about half a million distinct CDR3 sequences, approximately 25% of them present only once. This clonotype was seen ten or more times. Material for sequencing was naive CD8+ T cells from blood, with Jurkat cell RNA spiked in. The subset was: FACS-sorted CD8+CD4-CCR7+CD45RA+ naive T cells. This receptor was taken from a human donor in good health. Some libraries in this study had Jurkat cell RNA spiked in. The V gene is TRBV6-6, the J gene TRBJ2-1; 7 nucleotides match TRBD2. The CDR3 DNA is TGTGCCAGCAGCGATCGTAGTAGCGGGCCTTACAATGAGCAGTTCTTC. It specifies CASSDRSSGPYNEQFF.